Below, 30 T cell receptor beta chains from the same sample are listed, as sequenced in a study of naive and memory T cell subsets. Both TRBC1 and TRBC2 were covered by a beta constant-region primer of two equimolar oligonucleotides. The ligated cDNA underwent four PCR rounds using SP2 and nested alpha and beta constant-region primers. MiXCR was run by TCRdb on the UMI-ligation and nested PCR reads, yielding one entry per CDR3 protein. The table shows 95,000 to 150,000 distinct CDR3 sequences, with just over 35% occurring only once. Sequencing input: central memory CD4+ T cells from blood. These receptors were taken from a human donor in good health.

The rearrangement joins TRBV19 to TRBJ2-2, with a possible D match to TRBD1 (5 bases). Germline V lookup: CDR1 LNHDA, CDR2 SQIVND (reference sequence). Trimming removed 7 bases from V and 5 bases from J, with 11 bases in between. This CDR3 region has 13 residues. This CDR3 reads CASTGRVTGELFF. In DNA form, the CDR3 reads TGTGCCAGTACCGGCAGGGTAACCGGGGAGCTGTTTTTT.

The chain links TRBV28 to TRBJ1-2; 7 bases line up with TRBD1. Germline V gene data show CDR1 as MDHEN and CDR2 as SYDVKM. The CDR3 has 15 residues. Trimming removed 1 base from V and 4 bases from J; junction bases left unmatched: 6. The CDR3 DNA reads TGTGCCAGCAGTTTATATGGGAAGGGGGCCTATGGCTACACCTTC. Translated: CASSLYGKGAYGYTF.

This clonotype was counted only a few times. No DNA is shown, since the ends of the CDR3 on it are uncertain; the CDR3 is the one TCRdb lists. The rearrangement links TRBV29-1 to TRBJ2-1; the D call TRBD2 from the table was never checked on the DNA. The CDR3 length equals 13 residues, ends included. Germline V gene sequence: CDR1 SQVTM, CDR2 ANQGSEA. This chain's CDR3 is CSVGRGTDGLPFF.

This clonotype has more than one count but fewer than ten. V usage is TRBV5-1 and J usage is TRBJ1-1; D perhaps matches TRBD1 (6 bases). The CDR3 sequence is 14 residues long. Germline V gives CDR1 SGHRS, CDR2 YFSETQ. V dropped 4 bases and J dropped 3 bases, with 13 bases sitting between them. The CDR3: CASSLTGTHTEAFF. Written as DNA, the CDR3 is TGCGCCAGCAGCCTTACCGGGACACACACTGAAGCTTTCTTT.

V and J are TRBV29-1 and TRBJ2-1; 11 bases align to TRBD2. Trimming removed 7 bases from V and 6 bases from J; junction bases left unmatched: 5. CDR3 length: 13 amino acids. The germline V gene has CDR1 SQVTM and CDR2 ANQGSEA. The CDR3 DNA reads TGCAGCGCTAGCGGGAGGCGGTTCAATGAGCAGTTCTTC. It yields the protein CSASGRRFNEQFF.

The chain uses TRBV5-5 and TRBJ1-1, with 7 bases matching TRBD1. Germline V gene data show CDR1 as SGHKS and CDR2 as YYEKEE (reference sequence). Losses at the gene ends were 4 bases for V and 6 bases for J; bases not matched to a gene: 15. This CDR3 comprises 16 residues. The CDR3 region has the DNA TGTGCCAGCAGCCTGGGCCGACAGGGACCCCTATCTGAAGCTTTCTTT. Translated, it gives CASSLGRQGPLSEAFF.

The rearrangement joins TRBV5-1 to TRBJ2-5; TRBD2 matches at 12 bases. CDR1 is SGHRS, CDR2 YFSETQ, per germline. The CDR3 covers 15 residues. The V segment lost 7 bases and the J segment 4 bases; nucleotides outside the gene matches: 8. CDR3 sequence reads: CASQSTSGSAETQYF. The CDR3 nucleotides read TGCGCCAGCCAGTCGACTAGCGGGAGCGCAGAGACCCAGTACTTC. The full variable domain, rest sourced from reference TRBV5-1 and TRBJ2-5, is KAGVTQTPRYLIKTRGQQVTLSCSPISGHRSVSWYQQTPGQGLQFLFEYFSETQRNKGNFPGRFSGRQFSNSRSEMNVSTLELGDSALYLCASQSTSGSAETQYFGPGTRLLVL.

The chain carries TRBV4-1 and TRBJ1-4; D unclear. Trimming removed 0 bases at V and 2 bases at J, with 7 bases between. The CDR3 totals 15 residues. Per the germline V gene, CDR1 is MGHRA and CDR2 is YSYEKL. The CDR3 nucleotides are TGCGCCAGCAGCCAAGAGGTGACCACTAATGAAAAACTGTTTTTT. Translation gives CASSQEVTTNEKLFF.

V and J are TRBV20-1 and TRBJ2-3; the match to TRBD2 covers 10 bases. The CDR3 is 15 amino acids. V lost 0 bases and J lost 7; bases outside the gene matches: 7. Germline-derived CDR1 and CDR2 are DFQATT and SNEGSKA (reference sequence). The CDR3 spells CSARDALAGAYTQYF. CDR3 nucleotide sequence: TGCAGTGCTAGAGATGCTCTAGCGGGAGCCTATACGCAGTATTTT.

This clonotype was found a few times. V and J are TRBV28 and TRBJ2-1; D unclear. CDR3 length: 16 amino acids. Germline V gene lookup returns CDR1 MDHEN and CDR2 SYDVKM. The germline V and J ends were trimmed by 3 bases and 8 bases, with 20 bases remaining between them. The CDR3 protein is CASSLPRSRSPHEQFF. CDR3 sequence (DNA): TGTGCCAGCAGTTTGCCCAGATCCCGGAGCCCCCATGAGCAGTTCTTC.

The chain has TRBV18 and TRBJ2-6; the D call may be TRBD1 or TRBD2 (6 bases each). The CDR3 has 17 amino acids. V was cut by 3 bases and J by 0 bases, with 12 bases left in between. CDR1 is KGHSH, CDR2 LQKENI, per germline. The CDR3 DNA reads TGTGCCAGCTCACCTCAAAGGGGGGACTCTGGGGCCAACGTCCTGACTTTC. This codes for CASSPQRGDSGANVLTF.

This clonotype was seen more than once but under ten times. The rearrangement links TRBV20-1 to TRBJ2-3; unclear D gene. Germline loops: CDR1 DFQATT, CDR2 SNEGSKA (reference sequence). Trimming took off 1 base at V and 3 bases at J, with 11 bases between the two ends. The CDR3 runs to 14 residues. Here the CDR3 DNA reads TGCAGTGCTAGAGGAGGACCATTGACAGATACGCAGTATTTT. This encodes CSARGGPLTDTQYF.

In this sample, this clonotype turned up once. The rearrangement joins TRBV28 to TRBJ1-3, with unresolved D. This CDR3 spans 15 amino acids. Germline CDR1 MDHEN, CDR2 SYDVKM. V lost 2 bases to trimming and J lost 0 bases, with 8 bases between them. The CDR3 DNA reads TGTGCCAGCAGTTTACTGCGGTTCTCTGGAAACACCATATATTTT. Residues: CASSLLRFSGNTIYF.

This sequence joins TRBV29-1 and TRBJ1-1, with unresolved D. Trimming pared 4 bases from V and 4 bases from J, leaving 13 bases between. This CDR3 comprises 13 residues. Germline V lookup: CDR1 SQVTM, CDR2 ANQGSEA. The CDR3, as DNA: TGCAGCGTTGCCGCATTACGGGGCACTGAAGCTTTCTTT. Amino acid sequence: CSVAALRGTEAFF. The full variable domain, in which reference TRBV29-1 and TRBJ1-1 provide the parts outside the CDR3, is SAVISQKPSRDICQRGTSLTIQCQVDSQVTMMFWYRQQPGQSLTLIATANQGSEATYESGFVIDKFPISRPNLTFSTLTVSNMSPEDSSIYLCSVAALRGTEAFFGQGTRLTVV.

This clonotype occurred a few times. The V and J genes are TRBV25-1 and TRBJ2-1; 7 positions match TRBD2. The trim removed 1 base at V and 7 bases at J, leaving 4 bases unmatched. This CDR3 has 14 amino acids. Germline lookup yields CDR1 MGHDK and CDR2 SYGVNS. The CDR3 region has the DNA TGTGCCAGCAGTGAATTAGGCGGGAGTAATGAGCAGTTCTTC. Translated, it gives CASSELGGSNEQFF.

This clonotype has more than one count but fewer than ten. The J gene is TRBJ2-5, the V gene TRBV29-1, with D tentatively TRBD2 (7 bases). The germline CDR1 and CDR2 sequences are SQVTM and ANQGSEA. The V end lost 6 bases, the J end lost 7 bases, and 9 bases lay between the germline ends. The CDR3 runs to 10 residues. The CDR3 loop reads CSVAGATQYF. CDR3 sequence (DNA): TGCAGCGTGGCGGGGGCGACCCAGTACTTC. The full variable domain, completed using reference TRBV29-1 and TRBJ2-5, is SAVISQKPSRDICQRGTSLTIQCQVDSQVTMMFWYRQQPGQSLTLIATANQGSEATYESGFVIDKFPISRPNLTFSTLTVSNMSPEDSSIYLCSVAGATQYFGPGTRLLVL.

V gene TRBV4-2 combines with J gene TRBJ2-2; tentative D call: TRBD2 (6 bases). Trimming pared 4 bases from V and 7 bases from J, leaving 13 bases between. The germline V gene encodes CDR1 LGHNA and CDR2 YNFKEQ. This CDR3 is 14 amino acids long. The DNA for the CDR3 is TGTGCCAGCAGCCCCCGGGGAGGAAACGGGGAGCTGTTTTTT. This codes for CASSPRGGNGELFF.

This sequence joins TRBV4-2 and TRBJ2-7; 13 positions match TRBD2. Per germline, CDR1 LGHNA and CDR2 YNFKEQ. The CDR3 has 14 residues. The trim removed 8 bases at V and 2 bases at J, leaving 3 bases unmatched. DNA of the CDR3: TGTGCCAGCGCGGGGACTAGCGGGACCTACGAGCAGTACTTC. It is translated as CASAGTSGTYEQYF.

The genes are TRBV6-6 and TRBJ2-7, with TRBD1 matching 10 bases. The CDR3 covers 14 residues. V lost 6 bases, J lost 2 bases, and 4 bases stayed unmatched. Per the germline V gene, CDR1 is MNHNY and CDR2 is SVGAGI (reference sequence). The CDR3 loop reads CASRRGQGAYEQYF. CDR3 DNA sequence: TGTGCCAGCAGGCGAGGACAGGGGGCCTACGAGCAGTACTTC.

The rearrangement uses TRBV6-5 and TRBJ2-7, with D possibly matching TRBD2 (7 bases). This CDR3 has 15 amino acids. Trimming removed 4 bases at V and 3 bases at J, with 16 bases between. CDR1 is MNHEY and CDR2 is SVGAGI in the germline V gene. For the CDR3, the DNA is TGTGCCAGCAGTTGGGGAGGGGGAGGACTCTACGAGCAGTACTTC. Translated: CASSWGGGGLYEQYF.

This clonotype rates as medium-sized (0.01 to 0.1%). The rearrangement links TRBV7-9 to TRBJ2-3; D unclear. Germline V CDR1 and CDR2: SEHNR, FQNEAQ (reference sequence). The CDR3 sequence is 15 residues long. V gave up 5 bases and J gave up 1 base, with 13 bases separating them. The CDR3 sequence: CASSAGTAGTDTQYF. The CDR3 nucleotides are TGTGCCAGCAGCGCCGGTACGGCCGGCACAGATACGCAGTATTTT.

V gene TRBV5-1 combines with J gene TRBJ2-1; 8 nucleotides agree with TRBD2. Germline CDR1 and CDR2: SGHRS and YFSETQ. J gave up 2 bases and V 6 bases, and 4 bases lay outside the gene matches. This CDR3 is built from 14 residues. The CDR3 nucleotides are TGCGCCAGCAAAACTAGCGGAGCCTACAATGAGCAGTTCTTC. It yields the protein CASKTSGAYNEQFF.

This clonotype came up a few times. V and J are TRBV6-2 or TRBV6-3 and TRBJ2-4, with D tentatively TRBD1 or TRBD2 (5 bases each). The CDR3 covers 16 residues. Germline CDR1 is MNHEY and CDR2 is SVGEGT. Between the trimmed V and J ends, which lost 6 bases and 0 bases, there was a span of 15 bases. The CDR3 here is CASRATGTVAKNIQYF. CDR3 DNA sequence: TGTGCCAGCAGAGCTACCGGGACGGTAGCCAAAAACATTCAGTACTTC.

This sequence joins TRBV6-2 or TRBV6-3 and TRBJ2-3, with D perhaps TRBD2 (5 bases). V was shortened by 0 bases and J by 6 bases, with 13 bases between the two germline ends. The germline V gene encodes CDR1 MNHEY and CDR2 SVGEGT. This CDR3 comprises 15 residues. CDR3 protein: CASSYSETPGDTQYF. The DNA for the CDR3 is TGTGCCAGCAGTTACTCGGAGACCCCGGGGGATACGCAGTATTTT.

This clonotype occurred a few times. The chain couples TRBV6-1 to TRBJ2-1; the match to TRBD2 covers 13 bases. CDR1 MNHNS and CDR2 SASEGT come from the germline V gene. With 4 bases clipped from V and 7 bases from J, the junction kept 13 bases outside the gene matches. The length of the CDR3 is 18 residues. Here the CDR3 DNA reads TGTGCCAGCAGTGTTCAAAAAACGGGACTAGCGGGACGGAATGAGCAGTTCTTC. Amino acids: CASSVQKTGLAGRNEQFF.

Only one count was recorded for this clonotype. The J gene is TRBJ2-5, the V gene TRBV20-1, with a tentative D call TRBD1 (8 bases). The CDR3 has 12 residues. Between the trimmed V and J ends, which lost 6 bases and 7 bases, there was a span of 15 bases. CDR1 is DFQATT and CDR2 is SNEGSKA in the germline V gene (reference sequence). CDR3 DNA: TGCAGTGCAGGACAGGGCGGGGGGACCCAGTACTTC. Protein product: CSAGQGGGTQYF.

This sequence joins TRBV7-9 and TRBJ2-4, with 7 bases lining up with TRBD1. The CDR3 length is 14 residues. Trimming took 5 bases from V and 7 from J; bases not matched to a gene: 8. The V gene's germline CDR1 is SEHNR and CDR2 FQNEAQ (reference sequence). The CDR3: CASSGGPGQNIQYF. The CDR3 DNA reads TGTGCCAGCAGCGGAGGACCGGGACAGAACATTCAGTACTTC.

The chain combines TRBV30 with TRBJ2-3, with a weak D call TRBD1 (5 bases). The CDR3 consists of 14 residues. V was cut by 4 bases and J by 2 bases, with 13 bases left in between. Germline-derived CDR1 and CDR2 are GTSNPN and SVGIG (reference sequence). The DNA of the CDR3 is TGTGCCTGGAAGGGGCTCACCCACACAGATACGCAGTATTTT. Protein product: CAWKGLTHTDTQYF.

This clonotype was recorded at least ten times. The CDR3 loop reads CASSLVSGGHEQYF. In nucleotides, the CDR3 is TGTGCCAGCAGCTTAGTGTCGGGGGGCCACGAGCAGTACTTC. V is TRBV7-9 and J is TRBJ2-7, with a weak D call TRBD2 (7 bases). The CDR3 extends over 14 amino acids. The germline V and J ends were trimmed by 1 base and 5 bases, with 12 bases remaining between them. Germline loops: CDR1 SEHNR, CDR2 FQNEAQ (reference sequence).

The chain recombines TRBV11-2 with TRBJ2-1, with D uncertain. Germline V gene data show CDR1 as SGHAT and CDR2 as FQNNGV. The CDR3 totals 15 residues. Trimming cost V 4 bases and J 6 bases, with 16 bases left between them. The CDR3 region has the DNA TGTGCCAGCAGCTCGCCGAAGGACGTCTCCAATGAGCAGTTCTTC. Translation gives CASSSPKDVSNEQFF.